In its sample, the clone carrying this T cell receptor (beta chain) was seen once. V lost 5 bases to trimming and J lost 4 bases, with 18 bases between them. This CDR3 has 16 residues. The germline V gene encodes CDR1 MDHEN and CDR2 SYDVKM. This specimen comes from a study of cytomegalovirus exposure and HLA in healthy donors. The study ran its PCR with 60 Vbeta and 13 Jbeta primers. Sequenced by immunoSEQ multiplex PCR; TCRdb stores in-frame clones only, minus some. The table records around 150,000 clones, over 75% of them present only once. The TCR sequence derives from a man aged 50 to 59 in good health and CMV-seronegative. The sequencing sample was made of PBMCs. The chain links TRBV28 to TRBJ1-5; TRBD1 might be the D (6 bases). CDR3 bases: TGTGCCAGCAGTGCGACACAGGGTTTCGGGAATCAGCCCCAGCATTTT. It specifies CASSATQGFGNQPQHF. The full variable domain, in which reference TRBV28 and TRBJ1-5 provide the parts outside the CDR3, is DVKVTQSSRYLVKRTGEKVFLECVQDMDHENMFWYRQDPGLGLRLIYFSYDVKMKEKGDIPEGYSVSREKKERFSLILESASTNQTSMYLCASSATQGFGNQPQHFGDGTRLSIL.